Shown below are 13 T cell receptor beta chains from a single sample sequenced in a study of identical twins (TCRdb year 2016). The method behind the library was 5' RACE. Sequencing was performed on an Illumina HiSeq 2000. TCRdb itself trimmed the public reads at Q25 with fastp, ran MiXCR and retained productive beta chains. A single entry per CDR3 protein holds the most common genes and DNA from its merged rows. This sample holds about 340,000 distinct CDR3 sequences; 9% to 15% were observed only once. The ten largest clones represent approximately 7.6% of the sample. This sample was also put to use in a study of yellow fever vaccine responses in identical twins.

The sample comprised CD8+ T cells sorted from blood. These receptors all stem from a young woman in good health.

V is TRBV6-5 and J is TRBJ1-2; D unclear. V was shortened by 4 bases and J by 2 bases, with 14 bases between the two germline ends. The CDR3 extends over 15 amino acids. Germline CDR1 is MNHEY and CDR2 is SVGAGI. The CDR3 loop reads CASSSGSSSNYGYTF. The CDR3 bases are TGTGCCAGCAGTTCCGGGTCCTCATCCAACTATGGCTACACCTTC.

The chain links TRBV6-1 to TRBJ2-7; D may match TRBD1 or TRBD2 (6 bases each). The germline CDR1 and CDR2 sequences are MNHNS and SASEGT. Trimming stripped 4 bases from V and 2 bases from J, with 12 bases between. The CDR3 totals 14 residues. The CDR3 DNA sequence: TGTGCCAGCAGTGTAGGGGGGTCCGCCTACGAGCAGTACGTC. It specifies CASSVGGSAYEQYV.

This clonotype was counted a few times. V usage is TRBV12-3 or TRBV12-4 and J usage is TRBJ2-5, with D possibly TRBD2 on 6 matching bases. This CDR3 is built from 15 residues. V dropped 6 bases and J dropped 5 bases, with 19 bases sitting between them. CDR3 amino acids: CASSPHEGAGETQYF. CDR3 bases: TGTGCCAGCAGCCCGCATGAGGGCGCGGGGGAGACCCAGTACTTC.

At least ten counts were recorded for this clonotype. The chain employs TRBV6-4 and TRBJ2-2; D uncertain. The germline V gene encodes CDR1 MRHNA and CDR2 SNTAGT. CDR3 size: 13 residues. The V and J ends lost 2 bases and 6 bases respectively, with 7 bases between them. CDR3 coding DNA: TGTGCCAGCAGTGACGGACGACCCGGGGAGCTGTTTTTT. Encoded protein: CASSDGRPGELFF.

This clonotype was observed many times. V is TRBV9 and J is TRBJ2-5; TRBD1 matches 8 bases. The CDR3 is 14 amino acids. J lost 1 base, V lost 4 bases, and 3 bases had no gene match. Germline CDR1 is SGDLS and CDR2 is YYNGEE. CDR3 nucleotide sequence: TGTGCCAGCAGCCCCACAGGGGGCCAAGAGACCCAGTACTTC. Residues: CASSPTGGQETQYF.

This clonotype has only a few counts. V usage is TRBV12-3 or TRBV12-4 and J usage is TRBJ1-1, with 9 bases identical to TRBD1. This CDR3 region has 15 residues. Trimming at V came to 1 base and at J to 4 bases, leaving 4 bases not matched to a gene. Written as DNA, the CDR3 is TGTGCCAGCAGTTTAGGGGACAGGGCAACCACTGAAGCTTTCTTT. It codes for CASSLGDRATTEAFF.

The chain joins TRBV15 to TRBJ1-1, with TRBD1 matching over 12 bases. The CDR3 totals 15 residues. The germline CDR1 and CDR2 sequences are LNHNV and YYDKDF (reference sequence). With V trimmed by 8 bases and J by 3 bases, 7 bases remained unmatched. CDR3 protein: CATAGTGGAYTEAFF. DNA of the CDR3: TGTGCCACCGCGGGGACAGGGGGCGCTTACACTGAAGCTTTCTTT.

The table lists this clonotype with many counts. The gene calls are TRBV10-2 and TRBJ2-1, with D unclear. CDR1 WSHSY and CDR2 SAAADI come from the germline V gene. V dropped 6 bases and J dropped 3 bases, with 18 bases sitting between them. The CDR3 is 16 amino acids. CDR3 sequence (DNA): TGCGCCAGCAGAAACCGTCCGGGCCCGTACTACAATGAGCAGTTCTTC. Encoded protein: CASRNRPGPYYNEQFF.

CDR3 sequence (DNA): TGCGCCAGCAGCCAGGGACTTTTCTACAATGAGCAGTTCTTC. It specifies CASSQGLFYNEQFF. The chain has TRBV4-1 and TRBJ2-1; the D gene is possibly TRBD2 (6 bases). V dropped 3 bases and J dropped 3 bases, with 9 bases sitting between them. The length of the CDR3 is 14 residues. CDR1 MGHRA and CDR2 YSYEKL come from the germline V gene.

The V and J genes are TRBV7-9 and TRBJ1-1; D call uncertain. The germline CDR1 and CDR2 sequences are SEHNR and FQNEAQ (reference sequence). Trimming cost V 7 bases and J 1 base, with 7 bases left between them. There are 12 residues in the CDR3. CDR3 DNA: TGTGCCAGCAAGCCAGGGAACACTGAAGCTTTCTTT. Residues: CASKPGNTEAFF.

In its sample, this clonotype was seen a few times. This chain uses TRBV9 with TRBJ2-6; no firm D call. The CDR3 consists of 16 residues. The V gene lost 0 bases and the J gene lost 0 bases, with 7 bases spanning the gap. Germline-derived CDR1 and CDR2 are SGDLS and YYNGEE. In DNA, the CDR3 is TGTGCCAGCAGCGTAGACGGAGACTCTGGGGCCAACGTCCTGACTTTC. It encodes CASSVDGDSGANVLTF.

The genes are TRBV2 and TRBJ2-3; 13 nucleotides line up with TRBD2. Germline V CDR1 and CDR2: SNHLY, FYNNEI. The CDR3 is 16 residues long. After removal of 5 bases from V and 2 bases from J, the junction contained 4 bases not matched to a gene. This CDR3 reads CASSTGLAGVTDTQYF. Here the CDR3 DNA reads TGTGCCAGCAGTACAGGACTAGCGGGAGTCACAGATACGCAGTATTTT.

The V call is TRBV20-1, the J call TRBJ2-7; no clear D. Germline CDR1 reads DFQATT; CDR2 reads SNEGSKA (reference sequence). This CDR3 comprises 13 residues. Trimming cost V 3 bases and J 0 bases, with 9 bases left between them. This chain's CDR3 is CSASWDSSYEQYV. CDR3 bases: TGCAGTGCTAGTTGGGATAGCTCCTACGAGCAGTACGTC.